This T cell receptor beta chain was sequenced for a study of PD-1 blockade in classical Hodgkin lymphoma. Study-level information: A 3 mg/kg intravenous dose of nivolumab was received by patients every 2 weeks. The study, taken as a whole, reports: Anyone who began nivolumab under 1 year after ASCT was excluded. By cycle point C4D1, TCR diversity had risen significantly in CD4+ cells (but not CD8+ cells).

CDR1 is ENHRY, CDR2 SYGVKD, per germline. V was clipped by 3 bases and J by 4 bases, with 13 bases between them. CDR3 length: 15 residues. Every one of the patients relapsed after autologous stem cell transplantation (brentuximab vedotin exposure was variable). Notes on this clone: Its cognate antigen is unknown.

Sequencing was performed with immunoSEQ multiplex PCR; in TCRdb, only in-frame clones are kept and a portion is missing. Of approximately 160,000 clones in the sample, approximately 80% were seen once. This receptor was obtained from a human donor with classical Hodgkin lymphoma. The V and J genes are TRBV10-3 and TRBJ2-1; D may be TRBD2 (6 bases). The sequences come from peripheral blood mononuclear cells (PBMCs), collected before the second cycle of nivolumab. CDR3 nucleotides: TGTGCCATCAGTGATTGGGGGGAGGCGTACAATGAGCAGTTCTTC. This translates into CAISDWGEAYNEQFF.